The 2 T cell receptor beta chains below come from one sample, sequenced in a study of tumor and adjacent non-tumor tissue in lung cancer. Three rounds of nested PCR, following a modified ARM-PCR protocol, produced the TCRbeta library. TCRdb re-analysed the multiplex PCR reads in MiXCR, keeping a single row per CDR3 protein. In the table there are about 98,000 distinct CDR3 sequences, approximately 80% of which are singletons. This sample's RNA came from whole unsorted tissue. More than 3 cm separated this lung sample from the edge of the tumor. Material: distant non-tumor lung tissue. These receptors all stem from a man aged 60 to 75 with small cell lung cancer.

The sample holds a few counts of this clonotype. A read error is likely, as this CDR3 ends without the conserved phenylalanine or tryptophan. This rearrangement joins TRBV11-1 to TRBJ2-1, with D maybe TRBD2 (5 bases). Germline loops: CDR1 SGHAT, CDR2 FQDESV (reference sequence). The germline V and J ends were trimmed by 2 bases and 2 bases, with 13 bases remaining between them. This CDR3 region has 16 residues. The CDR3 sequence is CASSLPLVATYNEQFY. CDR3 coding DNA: TGTGCCAGCAGCTTACCACTAGTGGCCACCTACAATGAGCAGTTCTAC.

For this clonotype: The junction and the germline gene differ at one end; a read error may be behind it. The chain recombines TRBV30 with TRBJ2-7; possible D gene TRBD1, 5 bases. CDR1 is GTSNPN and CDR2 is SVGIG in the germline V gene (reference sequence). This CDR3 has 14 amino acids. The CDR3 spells CAWSVKTESYEQYF. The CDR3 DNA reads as TGTGCTTGGAGTGTAAAGACAGAGAGCTACGAGCAGTACTTC.